Below are 32 T cell receptor beta chains sequenced from a single sample in a study of blood T cell repertoires in COVID-19. Profiling relied on immunoSEQ multiplex PCR, and the TCRdb table lists in-frame clones only, not all of them. The sample lists under 140,000 clones; about 79% were seen once. Sequences were obtained from peripheral blood. Every receptor here comes from a woman at least 80 years old with active or convalescent COVID-19.

This chain uses TRBV6-5 with TRBJ1-1, with TRBD1 as a possible D gene (6 bases). Trimming stripped 0 bases from V and 5 bases from J, with 13 bases between. Germline V gene data show CDR1 as MNHEY and CDR2 as SVGAGI. CDR3 length: 15 residues. The CDR3 sequence: CASSYSGGIMTEAFF. The CDR3 DNA reads TGTGCCAGCAGTTACTCAGGGGGAATTATGACTGAAGCTTTCTTT.

The rearrangement uses TRBV7-6 and TRBJ2-3, with 11 bases aligning to TRBD2. The CDR3 runs to 17 residues. Losses at the gene ends were 2 bases for V and 8 bases for J; bases not matched to a gene: 12. Germline values: CDR1 SGHVS, CDR2 FNYEAQ. CDR3 nucleotide sequence: TGTGCCAGCAGCTTAAGGCGGTCTAGCGGGAGGTGGCGTACGCAGTATTTT. This codes for CASSLRRSSGRWRTQYF.

V usage is TRBV7-2 and J usage is TRBJ2-3; 11 nucleotides line up with TRBD2. This CDR3 has 16 residues. Trimming removed 1 base from V and 4 bases from J; junction bases left unmatched: 4. Germline V gene lookup returns CDR1 SGHTA and CDR2 FQGNSA. Written as DNA, the CDR3 is TGTGCCAGCAGCTTAGGTTTACTAGCGGGAGCAGATACGCAGTATTTT. Translated, it gives CASSLGLLAGADTQYF.

The chain employs TRBV3-1 (or the pseudogene TRBV3-2) and TRBJ2-3, with D hard to call. The ends were cut back, 4 bases at V and 2 bases at J, with 19 bases in the middle. The CDR3 has 17 amino acids. Germline CDR1 LGHDT, CDR2 YNNKEL (reference sequence). The DNA for the CDR3 is TGTGCCAGCAGCCCACTCGCAGCAGCGAGAAACACAGATACGCAGTATTTT. Translated: CASSPLAAARNTDTQYF.

The gene calls are TRBV25-1 and TRBJ2-5, with a possible D match to TRBD1 (6 bases). The V gene lost 2 bases and the J gene lost 2 bases, with 6 bases spanning the gap. The germline V gene has CDR1 MGHDK and CDR2 SYGVNS. This CDR3 spans 13 amino acids. The CDR3 DNA sequence: TGTGCCAGCAGTGAAGGACAGCAAGAGACCCAGTACTTC. Protein: CASSEGQQETQYF.

This clone has a handful of counts. The rearrangement joins TRBV6-5 to TRBJ2-4; D perhaps matches TRBD2 (6 bases). The CDR3 extends over 16 amino acids. Per germline, CDR1 MNHEY and CDR2 SVGAGI. With 0 bases removed from V and 5 bases from J, the gap between germline ends came to 14 bases. The DNA for the CDR3 is TGTGCCAGCAGTTACTCCGTCCCGGGACTCCAAAACATTCAGTACTTC. Protein sequence: CASSYSVPGLQNIQYF.

V and J are TRBV5-6 and TRBJ2-5; 7 nucleotides line up with TRBD2. Germline lookup yields CDR1 SGHDT and CDR2 YYEEEE. The CDR3 contains 16 residues. The V gene end was trimmed by 0 bases and the J gene end by 5 bases; junction bases not matched to a gene: 10. The chain's CDR3 is CASSLALREFWETQYF. CDR3 nucleotide sequence: TGTGCCAGCAGCTTGGCCCTGCGGGAGTTCTGGGAGACCCAGTACTTC. The full variable domain, its missing parts supplied by reference TRBV5-6 and TRBJ2-5, is DAGVTQSPTHLIKTRGQQVTLRCSPKSGHDTVSWYQQALGQGPQFIFQYYEEEERQRGNFPDRFSGHQFPNYSSELNVNALLLGDSALYLCASSLALREFWETQYFGPGTRLLVL.

V gene TRBV18 combines with J gene TRBJ2-1; 10 nucleotides line up with TRBD2. This CDR3 has 18 residues. Germline V gene data show CDR1 as KGHSH and CDR2 as LQKENI. The V gene end was trimmed by 3 bases and the J gene end by 2 bases; junction bases not matched to a gene: 10. The CDR3 loop is CASSPSWTSGGPYNEQFF. In nucleotides, the CDR3 is TGTGCCAGCTCACCTTCTTGGACTAGCGGAGGACCCTACAATGAGCAGTTCTTC.

This clone was seen a few times. The chain is built from TRBV29-1 and TRBJ2-7, with 7 nucleotides matching TRBD1. Germline trimming cut 7 bases from V and 4 bases from J; bases unmatched to any gene: 16. Germline assignment: CDR1 SQVTM and CDR2 ANQGSEA. The CDR3 has 15 residues. CDR3 residues: CSAVPLQGYGYEQYF. In DNA, the CDR3 is TGCAGCGCCGTACCATTACAGGGGTACGGGTACGAGCAGTACTTC.

J is TRBJ2-7 and V is TRBV9; D gene unclear. The CDR3 has 14 amino acids. Per the germline V gene, CDR1 is SGDLS and CDR2 is YYNGEE. The ends were cut back, 4 bases at V and 1 base at J, with 12 bases in the middle. The CDR3 is CASSTGYDSYEQYF. As DNA, the CDR3 is TGTGCCAGCAGCACCGGGTACGATTCCTACGAGCAGTACTTC.

The gene calls are TRBV2 and TRBJ1-1; D is possibly TRBD1 (5 bases). V was clipped by 6 bases and J by 7 bases, with 21 bases between them. Germline CDR1 reads SNHLY; CDR2 reads FYNNEI. There are 15 residues in the CDR3. Here the CDR3 DNA reads TGTGCCAGCAGCCACCCGGACACCCGGGGAGGTGAAGCTTTCTTT. This encodes CASSHPDTRGGEAFF.

Only a few counts were recorded for this clone. This sequence joins TRBV6-6 and TRBJ1-6, with D maybe TRBD1 (5 bases). Per germline, CDR1 MNHNY and CDR2 SVGAGI (reference sequence). The CDR3 spans 16 residues. Trimming took 5 bases from V and 5 from J, leaving 16 bases between them. CDR3 residues: CASSPRLGRNNSPLHF. The CDR3 DNA reads TGTGCCAGCAGTCCACGTCTGGGGCGGAATAATTCACCCCTCCACTTT.

V is TRBV12-3 or TRBV12-4 and J is TRBJ2-5; no reliable D call. The CDR3 runs to 11 residues. The V gene lost 6 bases and the J gene lost 1 base, with 3 bases spanning the gap. The CDR3 here is CASSRQETQYF. In DNA form, the CDR3 reads TGTGCCAGCAGCCGCCAAGAGACCCAGTACTTC.

The chain uses TRBV7-9 and TRBJ2-7; D call uncertain. Trimming stripped 2 bases from V and 3 bases from J, with 8 bases between. CDR3 length: 13 residues. Germline loops: CDR1 SEHNR, CDR2 FQNEAQ (reference sequence). The CDR3 nucleotides are TGTGCCAGCAGCTTATTGGCAGGCTACGAGCAGTACTTC. Translated, it gives CASSLLAGYEQYF.

The chain combines TRBV18 with TRBJ2-7; possibly TRBD1 for D (5 bases). The V end was cut by 0 bases, the J end by 2 bases, with 8 bases between. The CDR3 runs to 14 residues. Germline V lookup: CDR1 KGHSH, CDR2 LQKENI. The CDR3 region has the DNA TGTGCCAGCTCACCACCGTCAGGGACCTACGAGCAGTACTTC. It translates to CASSPPSGTYEQYF. The full variable domain, with the rest looked up from reference TRBV18 and TRBJ2-7, is NAGVMQNPRHLVRRRGQEARLRCSPMKGHSHVYWYRQLPEEGLKFMVYLQKENIIDESGMPKERFSAEFPKEGPSILRIQQVVRGDSAAYFCASSPPSGTYEQYFGPGTRLTVT.

The V call is TRBV18, the J call TRBJ2-1; 9 positions agree with TRBD1. The CDR3 has 16 amino acids. The trim removed 5 bases at V and 1 base at J, leaving 6 bases unmatched. The germline V gene has CDR1 KGHSH and CDR2 LQKENI. The CDR3 DNA reads as TGTGCCAGCTCATGGACAGGGGTAGAGTCCTACAATGAGCAGTTCTTC. The encoded protein is CASSWTGVESYNEQFF.

In this sample, this clone turned up a few times. This rearrangement joins TRBV28 to TRBJ1-3; D is ambiguous. Germline CDR1 MDHEN, CDR2 SYDVKM. The CDR3 has 15 amino acids. V was cut by 10 bases and J by 0 bases, with 16 bases left in between. As DNA, the CDR3 is TGTGCCACTCTAAAATGGGCAGCCTCTGGAAACACCATATATTTT. Encoded protein: CATLKWAASGNTIYF.

The chain joins TRBV5-1 to TRBJ1-1; D is uncertain. V lost 2 bases and J 1 base, leaving 9 bases between the germline ends. CDR3 length: 14 amino acids. Germline values: CDR1 SGHRS, CDR2 YFSETQ. Here the CDR3 reads CASSFSPPNTEAFF. DNA of the CDR3: TGCGCCAGCAGCTTCTCCCCCCCGAACACTGAAGCTTTCTTT.

The V and J genes are TRBV5-3 and TRBJ1-2; 9 nucleotides align to TRBD1. TRBV5-3 is known as an ORF, though its function is uncertain. V dropped 3 bases and J dropped 4; count of bases not matched to a gene: 13. The CDR3 spans 17 residues. CDR3 sequence: CARSYGQGFPVGYGYTF. DNA of the CDR3: TGTGCCAGAAGCTACGGACAGGGGTTCCCCGTCGGCTATGGCTACACCTTC.

The rearrangement uses TRBV4-2 and TRBJ2-3, with 8 bases matching TRBD2. Germline-derived CDR1 and CDR2 are LGHNA and YNFKEQ. The CDR3 runs 17 residues. The J segment lost 5 bases and the V segment lost 1 base, leaving 11 bases of the junction unmatched. The CDR3 nucleotides are TGTGCCAGCAGCCAAGTCGACGGGAGGGCCTTAGGAGATACGCAGTATTTT. Its translation: CASSQVDGRALGDTQYF.

V and J are TRBV2 and TRBJ2-1, with 7 positions matching TRBD1. V trimming: 6 bases; J trimming: 1 base; junction bases outside the gene matches: 3. Germline V gene sequence: CDR1 SNHLY, CDR2 FYNNEI. The CDR3 spans 14 residues. The CDR3 loop reads CASSPTGSYNEQFF. DNA for the CDR3: TGTGCCAGCAGCCCGACAGGGTCCTACAATGAGCAGTTCTTC. Drawing the rest from reference TRBV2 and TRBJ2-1, the complete variable domain is EPEVTQTPSHQVTQMGQEVILRCVPISNHLYFYWYRQILGQKVEFLVSFYNNEISEKSEIFDDQFSVERPDGSNFTLKIRSTKLEDSAMYFCASSPTGSYNEQFFGPGTRLTVL.

V usage is TRBV18 and J usage is TRBJ1-1; a possible D gene is TRBD1 (5 bases). CDR1 KGHSH and CDR2 LQKENI come from the germline V gene. Trimming cost V 1 base and J 6 bases, with 30 bases left between them. This CDR3 contains 20 residues. CDR3 amino acids: CASSPRGWGQGLRVVSEAFF. The CDR3 DNA is TGTGCCAGCTCACCACGAGGTTGGGGCCAGGGCTTAAGGGTTGTTTCTGAAGCTTTCTTT. Filled out from reference TRBV18 and TRBJ1-1, the complete variable domain reads NAGVMQNPRHLVRRRGQEARLRCSPMKGHSHVYWYRQLPEEGLKFMVYLQKENIIDESGMPKERFSAEFPKEGPSILRIQQVVRGDSAAYFCASSPRGWGQGLRVVSEAFFGQGTRLTVV.

V is TRBV29-1 and J is TRBJ2-3; 8 nucleotides agree with TRBD2. The CDR3 is 13 amino acids. The V and J ends lost 4 bases and 4 bases, in that order; junction bases with no gene match: 4. Germline V gives CDR1 SQVTM, CDR2 ANQGSEA. CDR3 in amino acids: CSVGAGVPDTQYF. For the CDR3, the DNA is TGCAGCGTTGGAGCGGGAGTCCCAGATACGCAGTATTTT.

As regards this clone: One junction end disagrees with the germline gene, perhaps due to a read error. The chain combines TRBV7-7 with TRBJ2-1, with D maybe TRBD2 (5 bases). The germline gives CDR1 SSHAT, CDR2 FNYEAQ (reference sequence). This CDR3 region has 14 residues. CDR3 DNA: TGTGCTAGCAGCTTGGAGGACTCCTCAGCTGAGCAGTTCTTC. Protein: CASSLEDSSAEQFF. Full variable domain (remainder filled in from reference TRBV7-7 and TRBJ2-1): GAGVSQSPRYKVTKRGQDVTLRCDPISSHATLYWYQQALGQGPEFLTYFNYEAQPDKSGLPSDRFSAERPEGSISTLTIQRTEQRDSAMYRCASSLEDSSAEQFFGPGTRLTVL.

The gene calls are TRBV7-9 and TRBJ2-7, with TRBD1 as a possible D gene (5 bases). This CDR3 has 13 residues. Per germline, CDR1 SEHNR and CDR2 FQNEAQ (reference sequence). V lost 1 base and J lost 9, with 13 bases in between. In DNA form, the CDR3 reads TGTGCCAGCAGCTTAGGGCAGGGCCGGGTGCAGTACTTC. Its protein is CASSLGQGRVQYF.

The chain couples TRBV6-1 to TRBJ1-5, with D perhaps matching TRBD1 (5 bases). The CDR3 covers 17 residues. The V gene lost 1 base and the J gene lost 3 bases, with 16 bases spanning the gap. CDR1 is MNHNS and CDR2 is SASEGT in the germline V gene. DNA for the CDR3: TGTGCCAGCAGTGAAGTTTGGGTCAGGGTAGTCAATCAGCCCCAGCATTTT. It translates to CASSEVWVRVVNQPQHF.

The chain links TRBV5-1 to TRBJ2-7; 7 bases are a match to TRBD1. From germline, CDR1 is SGHRS and CDR2 YFSETQ. This CDR3 comprises 14 residues. J was trimmed by 1 base and V by 5 bases; bases with no gene match: 6. CDR3 sequence: CASSRDSVSYEQYF. In DNA form, the CDR3 reads TGCGCCAGCAGTCGGGACAGCGTATCCTACGAGCAGTACTTC.

This clone was picked up a small number of times. This sequence joins TRBV6-5 and TRBJ2-7; 7 nucleotides line up with TRBD2. The germline V gene encodes CDR1 MNHEY and CDR2 SVGAGI. The CDR3 runs to 15 residues. Trimming took 2 bases from V and 5 from J; bases not matched to a gene: 9. CDR3 amino acids: CASSYRPGRGDEQYF. The DNA of the CDR3 is TGTGCCAGCAGTTACAGACCGGGACGGGGGGACGAGCAGTACTTC.

The V call is TRBV6-1, the J call TRBJ2-3, with 15 nucleotides matching TRBD2. Losses at the gene ends were 4 bases for V and 2 bases for J; bases not matched to a gene: 10. CDR3 length: 19 residues. Germline CDR1 MNHNS, CDR2 SASEGT. As DNA, the CDR3 is TGTGCCAGCAGTGGCGGGACTAGCGGGAGGATGTTCTTCACAGATACGCAGTATTTT. It codes for CASSGGTSGRMFFTDTQYF.

The chain is built from TRBV21-1 and TRBJ1-2. TRBV21-1 is assigned pseudogene status. This CDR3 comprises 18 residues. CDR3 DNA: TGTGCCAGCAGCAAAGTTTCTAGAGACGTCCAGGGAGGCCATGGCTACACCTTC. Translation: CASSKVSRDVQGGHGYTF.

The sample holds many counts of this clone. CDR3 loop: CASSRLLAGLYNEQFF. The CDR3 bases are TGTGCCAGCAGCCGACTACTAGCGGGTCTCTACAATGAGCAGTTCTTC. The chain has TRBV7-9 and TRBJ2-1; 9 bases map to TRBD2. Trimming at V came to 5 bases and at J to 3 bases, leaving 8 bases not matched to a gene. The CDR3 runs to 16 residues. The germline V gene encodes CDR1 SEHNR and CDR2 FQNEAQ (reference sequence).

This clone was picked up one time. V usage is TRBV4-2 and J usage is TRBJ2-2, with 13 bases that match TRBD2. The CDR3 runs to 17 residues. The germline gives CDR1 LGHNA, CDR2 YNFKEQ. The junction had 1 base not matched to a gene; V was cut back by 1 base and J by 2 bases. The CDR3 here is CASSQVGLAGNTGELFF. The CDR3 DNA reads TGTGCCAGCAGCCAAGTGGGACTAGCGGGAAACACCGGGGAGCTGTTTTTT.